This T cell receptor (beta chain) derives from a study of T cell responses to AZD1222 COVID-19 vaccine. Study in general: Combined were second doses at about 4 or about 12 weeks. Study-level points and caveats: Repertoires were obtained solely post-peak T cell response. Spike-spanning, vaccine-associated CD4 TCRs were dominant at 160-218 and 743-854.

In regard to this clone: The antigen remains unidentified.

TCRdb's copy holds only in-frame clones and misses some; the assay was immunoSEQ multiplex PCR. The sample lists 100,000 to 110,000 clones, just under 90% occurring once. CDR1 SQVTM and CDR2 ANQGSEA come from the germline V gene. The length of the CDR3 is 15 residues. The junction had 11 bases not matched to a gene; V was cut back by 6 bases and J by 3 bases. This chain links TRBV29-1 with TRBJ2-7; 10 bases agree with TRBD1. The sample consisted of peripheral blood, taken on day 0 of AZD1222 vaccination. The receptor was isolated from an adult in good health. Here the CDR3 reads CSVLPDRGRVYEQYF. CDR3 nucleotide sequence: TGCAGCGTACTTCCCGACAGGGGGCGCGTCTACGAGCAGTACTTC.